This T cell receptor (beta chain) is from a study of PD-1 and CTLA-4 blockade in melanoma. Germline CDR1 is SGHVS and CDR2 is FQNEAQ. Trimming removed 5 bases at V and 5 bases at J, with 15 bases between. The CDR3 loop spans 15 amino acids. Using immunoSEQ multiplex PCR, the repertoire was profiled, and TCRdb retains in-frame clones only, with some absent. The repertoire has under 20,000 clones, about 70% of them found once; the top ten carry 14%. Sequencing was performed on CD8+ T cells from peripheral blood, taken from a patient given anti-PD-1 treatment. The source of this sequence is a human donor with melanoma. The V gene is TRBV7-8, the J gene TRBJ2-2, with D perhaps matching TRBD1 (6 bases). CDR3 coding DNA: TGTGCCAGCAGCCCCCACCGTGGACAGACCGGGGAGCTGTTTTTT. Its translation: CASSPHRGQTGELFF.